Detailed here is one T cell receptor (beta chain). As yet, its antigen is unknown. The sample comes from a study of CD8 T cells in ankylosing spondylitis. Regarding the study as a whole: CD8+ by phenotype, disease-linked clones were relatively rare in peripheral blood. Made up of about eight highly homologous variants, a TCR beta motif appeared characteristic of ankylosing spondylitis blood. In the blood and synovial fluid of reactive arthritis, some motif variants had been previously reported. Clones tied to disease were said to be significantly enriched in matched ankylosing spondylitis synovial fluid.

CDR3 length: 13 amino acids. In germline, CDR1 is MDHEN, CDR2 SYDVKM. V was cut by 10 bases and J by 6 bases, with 16 bases left in between. 5'-RACE, quantitative and with molecular barcodes, yielded the TCR beta libraries. TCRdb re-derived calls from the 5' RACE reads in MiXCR, one entry per CDR3 protein. The table has about 330,000 distinct CDR3 sequences, 7.5% to 9% seen once. Material: blood, either unsorted or a sorted T cell fraction (not recorded which). The genes are TRBV28 and TRBJ2-4; D is possibly TRBD2 (6 bases). The receptor was isolated from a male donor with ankylosing spondylitis. Here the CDR3 reads CATVGGGGNIQYF. CDR3 nucleotide sequence: TGTGCCACTGTCGGGGGAGGCGGAAACATTCAGTACTTC.